This T cell receptor beta chain derives from a study of CD8 T cells in Susac syndrome. RNA was extracted with the RNeasy kit, and a quantity of roughly 0.5 to 1 ug was reverse transcribed using random hexamers. The immunoSEQ assay covered 54 Vbeta and 13 Jbeta segments for CDR3. A single record per CDR3 protein comes from TCRdb applying MiXCR to the immunoSEQ multiplex PCR reads. The table shows 200,000 to 250,000 distinct CDR3 sequences, with 95% occurring only once. CDR1 LGHDT and CDR2 YNNKEL come from the germline V gene (reference sequence). Trimming stripped 4 bases from V and 8 bases from J, with 21 bases between. This CDR3 spans 15 amino acids. The authors negatively isolated CD8+ and CD4+ T cells and FACS-enriched TEMRA cells.

The specimen was CD4+ T cells from PBMCs. This TCR derives from a human donor with multiple sclerosis. The rearrangement uses TRBV3-1 and TRBJ2-7, with D perhaps matching TRBD2 (5 bases). The CDR3 loop reads CASSPLPEGRRKQYF. In nucleotides, the CDR3 is TGTGCCAGCAGCCCACTTCCTGAGGGCCGACGCAAGCAGTACTTC.